The entry below describes one T cell receptor (beta chain). The antigen remains undetermined. This entry comes from a study of CD8+CD57+ T cells in acquired aplastic anemia. About the research overall: Each DNA sample taken from sorted CD4+ and CD8+ cells came to around 2.9 ug on average. Healthy donors had, on average, roughly 9.9 million reads for their CD4+ cells.

General study points: Patients and controls shared 25 to 30 CD8+ CDR3 sequences. CD8+ Simpson's diversity in patients was not significantly different from that in controls.

Profiles of TCR beta VDJ and CDR3 were generated from a genomic DNA template. TCRdb reanalysed the reads using MiXCR and keeps one entry per CDR3 protein. The sample carries roughly 200,000 distinct CDR3 sequences, under 65% recorded once. The source material was sorted CD4+, CD8+, or CD8+CD57+ T cells (not recorded which) from PBMCs. This clonotype was sampled from a human donor in good health.

The CDR3 DNA reads TGTGCCAGCAGCTTAGACGGGGATCTAGAAGCTTTCTTT. Translating it yields CASSLDGDLEAFF. This chain uses TRBV7-9 with TRBJ1-1; D is uncertain. The V end lost 1 base, the J end lost 8 bases, and 11 bases lay between the germline ends. CDR3 length equals 13 residues. In germline, CDR1 is SEHNR, CDR2 FQNEAQ (reference sequence).